A single sample gave rise to the 32 T cell receptor beta chains below, sequenced in a study of human T cells and chemical hapten exposure. Time point in this sample: pre-sensitization, week 0. Treatment in this sample: therapeutic diphenylcyclopropenone sensitization with weekly scalp DPC. TCRdb reprocessed the RACE reads via MiXCR and lists one record per CDR3 protein. The sample comprises about 85,000 distinct CDR3 sequences, 8.5% of which are singletons, and around 2.6% rests with the top ten. The input for sequencing was whole blood, taken in connection with sensitization to the hapten diphenylcyclopropenone (DPC). The source is a man aged 35 to 55 with alopecia areata. Some clones in this sample may be carry-over from other donors' samples.

The chain joins TRBV12-3 or TRBV12-4 to TRBJ2-1; TRBD2 matches at 8 bases. The CDR3 is 15 amino acids. Unmatched junction bases numbered 5, after V lost 3 bases and J lost 4 bases. The CDR3 DNA follows: TGTGCCAGCAGTTTTGGTAGCGGGAAGTACAATGAGCAGTTCTTC. Protein product: CASSFGSGKYNEQFF.

This clonotype was seen more than once but under ten times. The chain employs TRBV29-1 and TRBJ2-1; D gene unclear. The V end was cut by 5 bases, the J end by 3 bases, with 8 bases between. Germline lookup yields CDR1 SQVTM and CDR2 ANQGSEA. The CDR3 spans 12 residues. Here the CDR3 reads CSVSEFYNEQFF. The CDR3 DNA reads as TGCAGCGTTTCCGAGTTCTACAATGAGCAGTTCTTC.

This clonotype was counted at least ten times. This chain links TRBV29-1 with TRBJ1-2, with D uncertain. With 2 bases removed from V and 3 bases from J, the gap between germline ends came to 13 bases. The V gene's germline CDR1 is SQVTM and CDR2 ANQGSEA. The length of the CDR3 is 14 residues. CDR3 sequence reads: CSVEWQEFDYGYTF. CDR3 DNA: TGCAGCGTTGAATGGCAGGAGTTCGACTATGGCTACACCTTC.

There are a few counts of this clonotype. This chain joins TRBV10-3 and TRBJ2-3; 8 bases are a match to TRBD1. V dropped 6 bases and J dropped 3; count of bases not matched to a gene: 14. Looked up from germline, CDR1 is ENHRY and CDR2 is SYGVKD. The CDR3 consists of 17 residues. CDR3 sequence reads: CAIRTTGENKGTDTQYF. In DNA form, the CDR3 reads TGTGCCATCAGGACGACAGGGGAGAATAAGGGGACAGATACGCAGTATTTT.

The DNA for the CDR3 is TGCAGTGCTCCTGATAGAGAGACCCAGTACTTC. As protein: CSAPDRETQYF. The chain joins TRBV20-1 to TRBJ2-5, with D hard to call. The CDR3 is 11 residues long. Germline loops: CDR1 DFQATT, CDR2 SNEGSKA (reference sequence). Deletions cut 5 bases from V and 4 bases from J, with 8 bases between.

The rearrangement uses TRBV6-6 and TRBJ2-3; 11 bases fit TRBD2. The J segment lost 0 bases and the V segment lost 4 bases, leaving 12 bases of the junction unmatched. Germline CDR1 MNHNY, CDR2 SVGAGI (reference sequence). The CDR3 totals 19 residues. The DNA for the CDR3 is TGTGCCAGCAGTTCCCGGCTAGCGGGAGGTGTCCGTAGCACAGATACGCAGTATTTT. This codes for CASSSRLAGGVRSTDTQYF.

This clonotype was detected ten times or more. J is TRBJ2-3 and V is TRBV4-3; D possibly uses TRBD1 or TRBD2 (6 bases each). The CDR3 extends over 15 amino acids. Trimming took 0 bases from V and 3 from J, leaving 10 bases between them. Germline CDR1 is LGHNA and CDR2 is YSLEER. CDR3 nucleotide sequence: TGCGCCAGCAGCCAAGATGGGGGGCTGACAGATACGCAGTATTTT. It translates to CASSQDGGLTDTQYF.

The chain combines TRBV7-9 with TRBJ2-7, with D perhaps TRBD2 (7 bases). V lost 5 bases, J lost 0 bases, and 17 bases lay in between. Germline-derived CDR1 and CDR2 are SEHNR and FQNEAQ (reference sequence). The CDR3 has 16 amino acids. This CDR3 reads CASSPTGGRASYEQYF. DNA for the CDR3: TGTGCCAGCAGCCCAACGGGGGGCAGGGCCTCCTACGAGCAGTACTTC.

This clonotype was recorded many times. The chain links TRBV6-5 to TRBJ1-2; maybe TRBD1 (5 bases). V was trimmed by 2 bases and J by 3 bases, leaving 13 bases between them. The CDR3 sequence is 15 residues long. Germline CDR1 MNHEY, CDR2 SVGAGI. The CDR3 is CASSYRGRTHYGYTF. The CDR3, as DNA: TGTGCCAGCAGTTACCGGGGCAGGACCCACTATGGCTACACCTTC.

This clonotype was observed at least ten times. The V call is TRBV5-1, the J call TRBJ1-1; D uncertain. The CDR3 sequence is 14 residues long. CDR1 and CDR2 (germline): SGHRS, YFSETQ. The V and J ends lost 3 bases and 0 bases respectively, with 9 bases between them. CDR3 in DNA: TGCGCCAGCAGCTCCGATAAGCTGAACACTGAAGCTTTCTTT. This encodes CASSSDKLNTEAFF. The full variable domain, its missing parts supplied by reference TRBV5-1 and TRBJ1-1, is KAGVTQTPRYLIKTRGQQVTLSCSPISGHRSVSWYQQTPGQGLQFLFEYFSETQRNKGNFPGRFSGRQFSNSRSEMNVSTLELGDSALYLCASSSDKLNTEAFFGQGTRLTVV.

The chain combines TRBV4-2 with TRBJ2-3; 11 nucleotides align to TRBD2. The CDR3 runs 15 residues. In germline, CDR1 is LGHNA, CDR2 YNFKEQ. The junction had 3 bases not matched to a gene; V was cut back by 4 bases and J by 3 bases. The chain's CDR3 is CASSPGTSGTDTQYF. The CDR3, as DNA: TGTGCCAGCAGCCCAGGGACTAGCGGTACAGATACGCAGTATTTT.

This clonotype was observed at least ten times. V gene TRBV7-8 combines with J gene TRBJ1-3, with TRBD1 matching 8 bases. Germline CDR1 SGHVS, CDR2 FQNEAQ. The CDR3 is made up of 15 amino acids. Trimming cost V 4 bases and J 1 base; bases outside gene matches: 3. The CDR3 DNA follows: TGTGCCAGCAGCTCCCGACAGGGGTCTGGAAACACCATATATTTT. It is translated as CASSSRQGSGNTIYF. The whole variable domain, remainder taken from reference TRBV7-8 and TRBJ1-3, is GAGVSQSPRYKVAKRGQDVALRCDPISGHVSLFWYQQALGQGPEFLTYFQNEAQLDKSGLPSDRFFAERPEGSVSTLKIQRTQQEDSAVYLCASSSRQGSGNTIYFGEGSWLTVV.

This clonotype was seen at least ten times. The V gene is TRBV20-1, the J gene TRBJ2-1; possibly TRBD2 for D (5 bases). Germline CDR1 DFQATT, CDR2 SNEGSKA (reference sequence). The CDR3 covers 15 residues. Trimming took 0 bases from V and 0 from J, leaving 9 bases between them. The CDR3: CSARDLAASYNEQFF. The CDR3 coding sequence is TGCAGTGCTAGAGACCTAGCTGCCTCCTACAATGAGCAGTTCTTC.

This clonotype was counted many times. The V gene is TRBV12-3 or TRBV12-4, the J gene TRBJ2-5, with no clear D. V was clipped by 6 bases and J by 5 bases, with 13 bases between them. This CDR3 contains 13 residues. CDR3 DNA sequence: TGTGCCAGCAGCCCCGACGGCATGGAGACCCAGTACTTC. It specifies CASSPDGMETQYF.

This clonotype was detected only a few times. The chain recombines TRBV28 with TRBJ1-2, with D possibly matching TRBD1 (6 bases). Per germline, CDR1 MDHEN and CDR2 SYDVKM. The CDR3 has 15 amino acids. V lost 5 bases, J lost 5 bases, and 18 bases lay in between. The CDR3 nucleotides are TGTGCCAGCAGTCCCACAGGGATAGGATTTTATGGCTACACCTTC. Protein sequence: CASSPTGIGFYGYTF.

This clonotype was observed a few times. The CDR3 DNA follows: TGTGCCAGTGGGGTTGGTGCGGGAGATACGCAGTATTTT. Its protein product is CASGVGAGDTQYF. The V gene is TRBV27, the J gene TRBJ2-3, with D perhaps TRBD2 (5 bases). Trimming shortened V by 9 bases and J by 5 bases, and 15 bases separated the two germline ends. The CDR3 sequence is 13 residues long. CDR1 MNHEY and CDR2 SMNVEV come from the germline V gene (reference sequence).

This clonotype is termed medium-sized. This sequence joins TRBV14 and TRBJ2-1; TRBD1 aligns across 8 bases. Trimming took 6 bases from V and 2 from J; bases not matched to a gene: 3. The CDR3 spans 14 residues. Germline CDR1 and CDR2: SGHDN and FVKESK. CDR3 nucleotides: TGTGCCAGCAGACCCAGGGGGCCCTACAATGAGCAGTTCTTC. This sequence encodes CASRPRGPYNEQFF.

This clonotype was recorded many times. The V call is TRBV9, the J call TRBJ1-1; D call uncertain. Trimming took 5 bases from V and 1 from J, leaving 9 bases between them. The CDR3 spans 13 residues. The V gene's germline CDR1 is SGDLS and CDR2 YYNGEE. CDR3 loop: CASRVSENTEAFF. CDR3 nucleotides: TGTGCCAGCAGGGTATCAGAGAACACTGAAGCTTTCTTT.

This sequence joins TRBV10-3 and TRBJ2-5; D gene ambiguous. The CDR3 totals 16 residues. Trimming took off 5 bases at V and 5 bases at J, with 21 bases between the two ends. Germline V gene lookup returns CDR1 ENHRY and CDR2 SYGVKD. The CDR3 sequence is CAISRQSTRAGETQYF. CDR3 nucleotide sequence: TGTGCCATCAGTAGGCAGTCCACAAGGGCTGGGGAGACCCAGTACTTC.

This chain uses TRBV5-4 with TRBJ1-1, with D possibly matching TRBD1 (5 bases). With 3 bases removed from V and 1 base from J, the gap between germline ends came to 7 bases. The CDR3 has 13 residues. CDR1 and CDR2 from the germline V gene are SGHNT and YYREEE (reference sequence). The CDR3 DNA is TGTGCCAGCAGCTCTGGACAGAACACTGAAGCTTTCTTT. As protein: CASSSGQNTEAFF.

This clonotype has ten or more counts. As DNA, the CDR3 is TGCAGCGTTGGAAGCACCAGCTCTGGAAACACCATATATTTT. Protein: CSVGSTSSGNTIYF. This chain connects TRBV29-1 to TRBJ1-3; no clear D. The germline V gene encodes CDR1 SQVTM and CDR2 ANQGSEA. The CDR3 is 14 amino acids. Deletions cut 4 bases from V and 0 bases from J, with 10 bases between.

This clonotype was picked up a small number of times. The chain uses TRBV5-1 and TRBJ2-3; a possible D gene is TRBD1 (5 bases). From germline, CDR1 is SGHRS and CDR2 YFSETQ. This CDR3 is 15 amino acids long. Between the trimmed V and J ends, which lost 4 bases and 4 bases, there was a span of 16 bases. The CDR3 spells CASSNPGPVADTQYF. As DNA, the CDR3 is TGCGCCAGCAGCAACCCAGGGCCCGTGGCAGATACGCAGTATTTT.

This clonotype was detected only a few times. This chain links TRBV19 with TRBJ2-5, with a tentative D call TRBD1 (5 bases). The CDR3 consists of 13 residues. Germline V gene sequence: CDR1 LNHDA, CDR2 SQIVND (reference sequence). V lost 4 bases to trimming and J lost 1 base, with 7 bases between them. The CDR3 nucleotides read TGTGCCAGTAGTAGACAGCGCCAAGAGACCCAGTACTTC. It encodes CASSRQRQETQYF.

This clonotype was seen many times. V is TRBV28 and J is TRBJ1-1, with D perhaps matching TRBD1 (6 bases). The germline V gene encodes CDR1 MDHEN and CDR2 SYDVKM. The CDR3 runs 13 residues. Between the trimmed V and J ends, which lost 5 bases and 4 bases, there was a span of 11 bases. The CDR3 sequence: CASSGGRGTEAFF. CDR3 nucleotides: TGTGCCAGCAGTGGGGGCAGGGGCACTGAAGCTTTCTTT.

This chain uses TRBV19 with TRBJ2-2; D uncertain. The ends were cut back, 10 bases at V and 2 bases at J, with 11 bases in the middle. The CDR3 covers 13 residues. Germline lookup yields CDR1 LNHDA and CDR2 SQIVND (reference sequence). The CDR3 coding sequence is TGTGCCACCGCTGACACTAACACCGGGGAGCTGTTTTTT. It is translated as CATADTNTGELFF.

This clonotype showed up just a few times. The chain uses TRBV25-1 and TRBJ2-5, with 7 bases matching TRBD2. J lost 0 bases, V lost 2 bases, and 6 bases had no gene match. The CDR3 length is 16 residues. Germline lookup yields CDR1 MGHDK and CDR2 SYGVNS. DNA of the CDR3: TGTGCCAGCAGTGAAGGGGACTACTCGTACCAAGAGACCCAGTACTTC. It specifies CASSEGDYSYQETQYF.

The chain recombines TRBV7-2 with TRBJ2-1, with 11 nucleotides matching TRBD2. The CDR3 is 15 amino acids. With 0 bases clipped from V and 7 bases from J, the junction kept 2 bases outside the gene matches. Germline CDR1 is SGHTA and CDR2 is FQGNSA. DNA of the CDR3: TGTGCCAGCAGCTTAGCTAGCGGGAGGGGTAATGAGCAGTTCTTC. This encodes CASSLASGRGNEQFF.

The sample holds a few counts of this clonotype. CDR3 bases: TGCAGTGCTAGAGAGCAAGGGGGTTGGTACAAGAATGAGCAGTTCTTC. This sequence encodes CSAREQGGWYKNEQFF. This chain connects TRBV20-1 to TRBJ2-1; D may be TRBD1 (6 bases). V was cut by 0 bases and J by 7 bases, with 19 bases left in between. Germline V gene sequence: CDR1 DFQATT, CDR2 SNEGSKA (reference sequence). This CDR3 region has 16 residues.

This clonotype was detected many times. The chain combines TRBV20-1 with TRBJ2-3, with TRBD2 identical over 10 bases. Germline CDR1 is DFQATT and CDR2 is SNEGSKA (reference sequence). Losses at the gene ends were 5 bases for V and 2 bases for J; bases not matched to a gene: 7. The CDR3 contains 15 residues. The chain's CDR3 is CSARGLAESTDTQYF. The DNA of the CDR3 is TGCAGTGCTCGCGGACTAGCGGAATCCACAGATACGCAGTATTTT.

This clonotype was recorded many times. This chain joins TRBV2 and TRBJ1-6; the D is unclear. V lost 7 bases, J lost 6 bases, and 10 bases lay in between. The V gene's germline CDR1 is SNHLY and CDR2 FYNNEI. The length of the CDR3 is 13 residues. The CDR3 loop reads CASTLEINSPLHF. The CDR3 DNA reads TGTGCCAGCACCTTAGAGATTAATTCACCCCTCCACTTT.

This clonotype was seen ten or more times. The V and J genes are TRBV12-3 or TRBV12-4 and TRBJ1-1; tentatively, D is TRBD1 (5 bases). V was cut by 9 bases and J by 2 bases, with 19 bases left in between. The CDR3 runs to 15 residues. CDR3 in amino acids: CASRSSGTFNTEAFF. CDR3 coding DNA: TGTGCCAGTCGATCGTCCGGGACCTTTAACACTGAAGCTTTCTTT.

V and J are TRBV6-2 or TRBV6-3 and TRBJ2-1; TRBD2 matches at 8 bases. Unmatched junction bases numbered 6, after V lost 10 bases and J lost 7 bases. This CDR3 has 12 amino acids. Germline CDR1 and CDR2: MNHEY and SVGEGT. CDR3 DNA sequence: TGTGCCATAAGGACTAGCTTAAATGAGCAGTTCTTC. Residues: CAIRTSLNEQFF.